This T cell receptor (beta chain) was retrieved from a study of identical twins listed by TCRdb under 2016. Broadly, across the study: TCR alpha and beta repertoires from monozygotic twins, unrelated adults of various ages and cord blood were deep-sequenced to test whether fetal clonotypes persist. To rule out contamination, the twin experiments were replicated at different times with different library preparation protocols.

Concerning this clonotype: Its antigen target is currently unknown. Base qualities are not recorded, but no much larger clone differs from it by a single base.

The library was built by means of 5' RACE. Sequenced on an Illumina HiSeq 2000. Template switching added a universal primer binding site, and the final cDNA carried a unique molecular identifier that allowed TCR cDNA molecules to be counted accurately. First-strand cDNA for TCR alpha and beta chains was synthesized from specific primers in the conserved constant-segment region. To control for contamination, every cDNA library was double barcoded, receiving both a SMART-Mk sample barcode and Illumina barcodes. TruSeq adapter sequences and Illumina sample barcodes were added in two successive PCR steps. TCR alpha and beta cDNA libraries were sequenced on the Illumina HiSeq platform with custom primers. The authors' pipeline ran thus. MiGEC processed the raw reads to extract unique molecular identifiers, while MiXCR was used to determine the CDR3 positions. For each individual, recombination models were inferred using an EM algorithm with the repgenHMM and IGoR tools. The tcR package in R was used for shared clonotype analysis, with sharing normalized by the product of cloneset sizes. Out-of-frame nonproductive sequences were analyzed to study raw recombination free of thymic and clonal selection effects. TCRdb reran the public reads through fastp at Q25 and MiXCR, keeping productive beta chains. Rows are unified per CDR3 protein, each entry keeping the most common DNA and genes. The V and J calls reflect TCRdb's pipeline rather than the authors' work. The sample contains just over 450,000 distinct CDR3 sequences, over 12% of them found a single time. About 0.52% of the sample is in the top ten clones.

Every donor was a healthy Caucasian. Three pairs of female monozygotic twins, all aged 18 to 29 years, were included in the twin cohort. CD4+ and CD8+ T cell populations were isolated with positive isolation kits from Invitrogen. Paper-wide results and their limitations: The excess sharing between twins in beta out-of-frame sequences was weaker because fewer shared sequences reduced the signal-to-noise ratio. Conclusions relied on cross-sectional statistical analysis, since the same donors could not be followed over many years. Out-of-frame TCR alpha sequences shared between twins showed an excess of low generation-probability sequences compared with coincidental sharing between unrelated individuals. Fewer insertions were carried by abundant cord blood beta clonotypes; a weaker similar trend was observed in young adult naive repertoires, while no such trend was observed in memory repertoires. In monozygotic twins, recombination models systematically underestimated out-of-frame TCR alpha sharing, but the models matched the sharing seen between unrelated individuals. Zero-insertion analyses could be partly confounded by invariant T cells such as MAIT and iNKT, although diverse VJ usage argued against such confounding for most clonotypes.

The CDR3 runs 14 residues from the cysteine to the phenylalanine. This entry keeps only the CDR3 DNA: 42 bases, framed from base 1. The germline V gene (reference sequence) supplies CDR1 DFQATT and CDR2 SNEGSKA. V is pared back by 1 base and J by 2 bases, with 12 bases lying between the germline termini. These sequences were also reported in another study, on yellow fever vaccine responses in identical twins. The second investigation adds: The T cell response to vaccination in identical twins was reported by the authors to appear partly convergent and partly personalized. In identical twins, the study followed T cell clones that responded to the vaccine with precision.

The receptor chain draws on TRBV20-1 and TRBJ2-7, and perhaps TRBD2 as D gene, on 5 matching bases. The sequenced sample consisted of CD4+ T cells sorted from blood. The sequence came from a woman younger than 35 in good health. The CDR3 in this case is CSARGGSGTYEQYF. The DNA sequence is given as TGCAGTGCTAGAGGCGGCTCGGGGACCTACGAGCAGTACTTC.